This T cell receptor beta chain was retrieved from a study of blood T cell repertoires in COVID-19. Study-level information: COVID-19 samples from acute and convalescent phases originated in the United States, Italy and Spain. From T cells, B-cell-depleted T cells, or PBMCs came the material, which was cDNA or gDNA.

Original methodology: Amplification of reference gene primers was used by the study to estimate nucleated cell counts. Clones were sequenced by immunoSEQ multiplex PCR, and TCRdb holds only the in-frame ones, with some missing. For V, J and clone size, that table is used; D and trimming come from the DNA. Altogether roughly 79,000 clones are present, approximately 84% being singletons, with the ten largest covering just under 6%. The CDR3 length is 11 residues. Losses at the gene ends were 7 bases for V and 6 bases for J; bases not matched to a gene: 2. CDR1 SQVTM and CDR2 ANQGSEA come from the germline V gene.

The sample taken for sequencing was peripheral blood. This TCR was sampled from a man between 60 and 75 years old with active or convalescent COVID-19. This chain uses TRBV29-1 with TRBJ2-1; 8 nucleotides line up with TRBD1. The CDR3 protein is CSADRVNEQFF. The CDR3 DNA follows: TGCAGCGCGGACAGGGTCAATGAGCAGTTCTTC.